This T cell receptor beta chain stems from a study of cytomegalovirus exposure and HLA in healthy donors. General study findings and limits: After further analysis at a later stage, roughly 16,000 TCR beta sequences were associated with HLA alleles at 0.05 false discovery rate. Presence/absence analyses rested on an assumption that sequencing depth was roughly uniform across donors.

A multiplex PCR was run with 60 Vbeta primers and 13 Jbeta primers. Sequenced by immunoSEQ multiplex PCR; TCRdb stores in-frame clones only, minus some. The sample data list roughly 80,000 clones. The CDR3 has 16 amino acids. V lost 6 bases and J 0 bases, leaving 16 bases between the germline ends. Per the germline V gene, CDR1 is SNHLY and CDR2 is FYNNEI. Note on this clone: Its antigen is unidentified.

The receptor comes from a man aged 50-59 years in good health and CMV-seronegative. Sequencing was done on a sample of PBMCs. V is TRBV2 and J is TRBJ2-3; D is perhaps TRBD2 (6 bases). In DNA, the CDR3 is TGTGCCAGCAGACCTCGGGGCGGGGTGAGCACAGATACGCAGTATTTT. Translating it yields CASRPRGGVSTDTQYF.